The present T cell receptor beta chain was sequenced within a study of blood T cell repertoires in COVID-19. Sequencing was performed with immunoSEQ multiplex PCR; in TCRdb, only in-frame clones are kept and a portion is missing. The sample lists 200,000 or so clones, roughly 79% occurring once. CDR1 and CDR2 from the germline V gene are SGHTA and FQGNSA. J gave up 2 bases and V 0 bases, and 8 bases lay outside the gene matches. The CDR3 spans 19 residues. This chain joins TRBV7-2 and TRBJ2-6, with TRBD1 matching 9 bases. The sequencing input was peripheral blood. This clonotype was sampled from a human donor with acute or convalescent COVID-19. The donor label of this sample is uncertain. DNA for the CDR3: TGTGCCAGCAGCTTAGCGAGGACAGGGGTTGGAGCTGGGGCCAACGTCCTGACTTTC. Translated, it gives CASSLARTGVGAGANVLTF.